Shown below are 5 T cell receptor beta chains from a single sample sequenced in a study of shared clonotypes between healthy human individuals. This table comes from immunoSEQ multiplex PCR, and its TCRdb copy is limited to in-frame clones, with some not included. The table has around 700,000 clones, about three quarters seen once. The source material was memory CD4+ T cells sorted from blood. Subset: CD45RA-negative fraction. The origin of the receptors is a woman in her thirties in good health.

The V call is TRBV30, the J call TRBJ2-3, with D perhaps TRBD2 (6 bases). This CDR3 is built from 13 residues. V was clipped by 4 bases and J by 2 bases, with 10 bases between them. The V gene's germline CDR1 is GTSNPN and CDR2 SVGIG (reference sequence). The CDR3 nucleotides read TGTGCCTGGACGGGAGCGTTCACAGATACGCAGTATTTT. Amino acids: CAWTGAFTDTQYF.

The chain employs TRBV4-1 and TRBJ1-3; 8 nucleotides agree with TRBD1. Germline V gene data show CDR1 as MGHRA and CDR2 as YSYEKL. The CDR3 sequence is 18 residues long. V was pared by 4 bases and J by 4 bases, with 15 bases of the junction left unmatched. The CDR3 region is CASSLRITRTGSGNTIYF. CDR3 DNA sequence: TGCGCCAGCAGCCTACGTATTACTAGGACAGGGAGCGGAAACACCATATATTTT.

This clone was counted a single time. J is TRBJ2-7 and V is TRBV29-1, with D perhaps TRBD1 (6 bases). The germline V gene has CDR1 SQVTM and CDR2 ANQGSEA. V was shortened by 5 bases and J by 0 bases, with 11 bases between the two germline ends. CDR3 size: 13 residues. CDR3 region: CSVYTGSSYEQYF. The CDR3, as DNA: TGCAGCGTTTATACAGGGAGCTCCTACGAGCAGTACTTC.

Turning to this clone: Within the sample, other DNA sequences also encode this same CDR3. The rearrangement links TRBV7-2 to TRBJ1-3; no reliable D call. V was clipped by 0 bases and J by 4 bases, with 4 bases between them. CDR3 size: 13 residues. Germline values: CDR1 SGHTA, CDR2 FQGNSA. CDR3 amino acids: CASSLAEGNTIYF. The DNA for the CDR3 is TGTGCCAGCAGCTTAGCCGAAGGAAACACCATATATTTT.

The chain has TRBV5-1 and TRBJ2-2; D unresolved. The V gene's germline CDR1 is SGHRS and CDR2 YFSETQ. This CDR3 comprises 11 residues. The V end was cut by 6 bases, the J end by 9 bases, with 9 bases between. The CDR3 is CASTQNRELFF. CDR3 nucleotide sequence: TGCGCCAGCACTCAAAATCGGGAGCTGTTTTTT.